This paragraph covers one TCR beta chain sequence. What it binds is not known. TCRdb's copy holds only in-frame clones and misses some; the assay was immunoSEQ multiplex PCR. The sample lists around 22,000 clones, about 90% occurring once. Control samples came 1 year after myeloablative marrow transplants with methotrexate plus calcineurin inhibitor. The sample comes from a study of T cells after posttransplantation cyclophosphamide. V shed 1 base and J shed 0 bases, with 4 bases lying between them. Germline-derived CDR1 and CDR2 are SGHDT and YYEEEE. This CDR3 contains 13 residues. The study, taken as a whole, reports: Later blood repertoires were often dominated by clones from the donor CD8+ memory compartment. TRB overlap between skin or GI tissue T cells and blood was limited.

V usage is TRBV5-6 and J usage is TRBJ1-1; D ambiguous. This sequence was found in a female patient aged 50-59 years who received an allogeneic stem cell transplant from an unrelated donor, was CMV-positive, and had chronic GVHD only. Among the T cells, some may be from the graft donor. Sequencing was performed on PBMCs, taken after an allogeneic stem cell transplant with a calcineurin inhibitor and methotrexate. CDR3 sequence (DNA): TGTGCCAGCAGCTTGCCAGTGAACACTGAAGCTTTCTTT. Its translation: CASSLPVNTEAFF.